Below are 10 T cell receptor beta chains sequenced from a single sample in a study of T cell repertoires in cytomegalovirus infection. From the reads, TCRdb called clonotypes with MiXCR, one entry per CDR3 protein. Among about 740,000 distinct CDR3 sequences listed, approximately 34% were seen once. Sequenced material: PBMCs. The receptor set was obtained from a human donor in good health (CMV status not recorded). Some clones in this sample may be carry-over from other donors' samples.

This clonotype has a handful of counts. V and J are TRBV7-8 and TRBJ1-1, with a tentative D call TRBD1 (6 bases). Between the trimmed V and J ends, which lost 5 bases and 1 base, there was a span of 17 bases. This CDR3 has 16 amino acids. The germline V gene encodes CDR1 SGHVS and CDR2 FQNEAQ. The CDR3 bases are TGTGCCAGCAGCAAGCGCTACAGGGCGGAGAACACTGAAGCTTTCTTT. This encodes CASSKRYRAENTEAFF.

The chain recombines TRBV20-1 with TRBJ2-7; TRBD1 matches 7 bases. Germline values: CDR1 DFQATT, CDR2 SNEGSKA (reference sequence). The CDR3 is 13 residues long. J lost 3 bases, V lost 8 bases, and 10 bases had no gene match. The CDR3 nucleotides read TGCAGTTCTCGGAAGACAGGGATCTACGAGCAGTACTTC. Protein: CSSRKTGIYEQYF.

V is TRBV7-9 and J is TRBJ2-7, with D possibly being TRBD1 (5 bases). There are 15 residues in the CDR3. V was trimmed by 1 base and J by 1 base, leaving 11 bases between them. Germline CDR1 and CDR2: SEHNR and FQNEAQ (reference sequence). Here the CDR3 DNA reads TGTGCCAGCAGCTTAGTTGGGGCCCTTTCCTACGAGCAGTACTTC. Translating it yields CASSLVGALSYEQYF.

The V call is TRBV4-1, the J call TRBJ2-2; 8 bases fit TRBD2. Germline CDR1 MGHRA, CDR2 YSYEKL. V trimming: 4 bases; J trimming: 5 bases; junction bases outside the gene matches: 18. There are 19 residues in the CDR3. The chain's CDR3 is CASSPLLAAIKRLTGELFF. The CDR3 DNA is TGCGCCAGCAGCCCGCTACTAGCGGCCATCAAAAGGTTGACCGGGGAGCTGTTTTTT.

This clonotype was observed at least ten times. The chain is built from TRBV7-3 and TRBJ2-7; TRBD2 matches at 7 bases. Germline CDR1 and CDR2: SGHTA and FQGTGA. Trimming removed 5 bases from V and 2 bases from J; junction bases left unmatched: 6. CDR3 length: 14 amino acids. The CDR3: CASSQSAGAYEQYF. The DNA of the CDR3 is TGTGCCAGCAGCCAGTCCGCGGGGGCCTACGAGCAGTACTTC.

This chain joins TRBV20-1 and TRBJ2-7, with 9 bases aligning to TRBD2. J was trimmed by 5 bases and V by 0 bases; bases with no gene match: 8. The CDR3 totals 15 residues. CDR1 and CDR2 from the germline V gene are DFQATT and SNEGSKA (reference sequence). CDR3 in DNA: TGCAGTGCTAGAGATCCCGCGGGAGGGAGGGACGAGCAGTACTTC. It specifies CSARDPAGGRDEQYF.

This chain uses TRBV19 with TRBJ1-5; D possibly corresponds to TRBD1 (6 bases). Between the trimmed V and J ends, which lost 3 bases and 4 bases, there was a span of 19 bases. This CDR3 contains 17 residues. Looked up from germline, CDR1 is LNHDA and CDR2 is SQIVND (reference sequence). The DNA of the CDR3 is TGTGCCAGTAGTATGGGGCGGGGGCAGGGCCTTAATCAGCCCCAGCATTTT. This encodes CASSMGRGQGLNQPQHF. The full variable domain, its missing parts supplied by reference TRBV19 and TRBJ1-5, is DGGITQSPKYLFRKEGQNVTLSCEQNLNHDAMYWYRQDPGQGLRLIYYSQIVNDFQKGDIAEGYSVSREKKESFPLTVTSAQKNPTAFYLCASSMGRGQGLNQPQHFGDGTRLSIL.

The J gene is TRBJ1-2, the V gene TRBV7-2; D is uncertain. The germline V and J ends were trimmed by 5 bases and 3 bases, with 10 bases remaining between them. Germline V CDR1 and CDR2: SGHTA, FQGNSA. The CDR3 is made up of 13 amino acids. The CDR3 DNA is TGTGCCAGCAGCCGTACACTTGACTATGGCTACACCTTC. As protein: CASSRTLDYGYTF.

As regards this clonotype: This may be a read error, as it is one base from a much larger clone. The chain carries TRBV7-6 and TRBJ2-3, with a possible D match to TRBD2 (6 bases). The CDR3 has 16 residues. Germline V gene lookup returns CDR1 SGHVS and CDR2 FNYEAQ. The DNA of the CDR3 is TGTGCCAGCGGCTTCGATCCGGGACTGACAACAGATACGCAGTATTTT. This gives the protein CASGFDPGLTTDTQYF.

The rearrangement joins TRBV7-2 to TRBJ2-3, with unresolved D. Trimming stripped 1 base from V and 0 bases from J, with 8 bases between. The CDR3 has 15 residues. From germline, CDR1 is SGHTA and CDR2 FQGNSA. In DNA, the CDR3 is TGTGCCAGCAGCTTAGATGGCGCTAGCACAGATACGCAGTATTTT. Its protein is CASSLDGASTDTQYF.